This section outlines one TCR beta chain sequence together with its context. Its target is not known. Libraries were prepared by immunoSEQ multiplex PCR; TCRdb keeps only in-frame clonotypes and omits some of them. The sample consists of around 9,500 clones, 55% to 75% of them appearing once. These data originate in a study of CD4+ T cells in melanoma. General study points: Reportedly, melanoma neoantigen-specific CD4+ T cells showed varied differentiation states.

The CDR3 sequence is 16 residues long. V was cut by 4 bases and J by 5 bases, with 21 bases left in between. From germline, CDR1 is SGHRS and CDR2 YFSETQ. The sequencing input was tumor tissue. This TCR was recovered from a human donor with melanoma. The rearrangement links TRBV5-1 to TRBJ2-5; D not resolved. The CDR3 spells CASSMSGPQLWETQYF. In nucleotides, the CDR3 is TGCGCCAGCAGCATGTCTGGTCCCCAGCTGTGGGAGACCCAGTACTTC.